The rows below give T cell receptor beta chains drawn from one sample of a study of human T cells and chemical hapten exposure. MiXCR was run by TCRdb on the RACE reads, yielding one entry per CDR3 protein. The sample has about 270,000 distinct CDR3 sequences, roughly 7.7% seen once. This specimen consisted of whole blood, obtained in connection with sensitization to the hapten diphenylcyclopropenone (DPC). The receptors derive from a man between 18 and 29 years old with alopecia areata. Some clones in this sample may be carry-over from other donors' samples. The CDR3 runs from the conserved cysteine through the conserved F or W. Each record gives: J gene, D gene, clone size, V gene, CDR3 protein, CDR3 DNA. A D gene is named only where the DNA matches it firmly. Clone size is shown for a subset of rows, as once, few, many or a class of expanded clone.

J: TRBJ1-4; D: -; size: few; V: TRBV7-2; CDR3: CASSLGPNNEKLFF; DNA: TGTGCCAGCAGCTTAGGCCCTAACAATGAAAAACTGTTTTTT
J: TRBJ1-6; D: -; size: few; V: TRBV20-1; CDR3: CSARDFKEIEYNSPLHF; DNA: TGCAGTGCTAGAGATTTTAAGGAGATCGAATATAATTCACCCCTCCACTTT
J: TRBJ2-7; D: -; size: -; V: TRBV18; CDR3: CASSPPRRGITPYEQYF; DNA: TGTGCCAGCTCACCCCCCAGGAGAGGCATAACACCCTACGAGCAGTACTTC
J: TRBJ1-5; D: -; size: -; V: TRBV6-5; CDR3: CASQKWGQNQPQHF; DNA: TGTGCCAGCCAAAAGTGGGGACAAAATCAGCCCCAGCATTTT
J: TRBJ2-7; D: -; size: few; V: TRBV5-1; CDR3: CASSFPYTGDFTYEQYF; DNA: TGCGCCAGCAGCTTCCCCTATACAGGGGACTTTACCTACGAGCAGTACTTC
J: TRBJ2-7; D: TRBD1; size: -; V: TRBV6-5; CDR3: CASRRPGQGHNEQYF; DNA: TGTGCCAGCAGGCGGCCGGGACAGGGTCATAACGAGCAGTACTTC
J: TRBJ1-1; D: -; size: many; V: TRBV9; CDR3: CASSVGPHNPNTEAFF; DNA: TGTGCCAGCAGCGTTGGACCTCACAATCCTAACACTGAAGCTTTCTTT
J: TRBJ1-1; D: -; size: many; V: TRBV10-2; CDR3: CASRSGTLNTEAFF; DNA: TGCGCCAGCAGATCGGGAACCTTGAACACTGAAGCTTTCTTT
J: TRBJ2-2; D: TRBD1; size: few; V: TRBV28; CDR3: CASSPQGAGTGELFF; DNA: TGTGCCAGCAGTCCCCAGGGGGCCGGAACCGGGGAGCTGTTTTTT
J: TRBJ2-7; D: -; size: -; V: TRBV7-3; CDR3: CASSLHKGYEQYF; DNA: TGTGCCAGCAGCTTGCACAAAGGTTACGAGCAGTACTTC
J: TRBJ1-1; D: -; size: many; V: TRBV7-6; CDR3: CASSRTENTEAFF; DNA: TGTGCCAGCAGCCGTACAGAGAACACTGAAGCTTTCTTT
J: TRBJ2-3; D: TRBD1; size: few; V: TRBV5-1; CDR3: CASSPGPGQGVGADTQYF; DNA: TGCGCCAGCAGCCCCGGTCCCGGACAGGGGGTCGGAGCAGATACGCAGTATTTT
J: TRBJ2-3; D: -; size: many; V: TRBV27; CDR3: CASSLEASSTDTQYF; DNA: TGTGCCAGCAGTTTAGAGGCTTCTAGCACAGATACGCAGTATTTT
J: TRBJ1-1; D: -; size: -; V: TRBV15; CDR3: CATEVGSMNTEAFF; DNA: TGTGCCACCGAGGTCGGGTCTATGAACACTGAAGCTTTCTTT
J: TRBJ1-2; D: -; size: -; V: TRBV12-5; CDR3: CASTDRYYGYTF; DNA: TGTGCTAGTACGGACAGATACTATGGCTACACCTTC
J: TRBJ1-1; D: -; size: -; V: TRBV20-1; CDR3: CSANRPQVNTEAFF; DNA: TGCAGTGCTAACCGACCCCAAGTGAACACTGAAGCTTTCTTT
J: TRBJ2-3; D: TRBD2; size: few; V: TRBV20-1; CDR3: CSARRTSGSTDTQYF; DNA: TGCAGTGCCCGCCGGACTAGCGGAAGCACAGATACGCAGTATTTT
J: TRBJ1-5; D: -; size: -; V: TRBV7-2; CDR3: CASSLQVGGNQPQHF; DNA: TGTGCCAGCAGCTTACAGGTCGGTGGCAATCAGCCCCAGCATTTT
J: TRBJ2-1; D: TRBD2; size: few; V: TRBV9; CDR3: CASSVGLAGYNEQFF; DNA: TGTGCCAGCAGCGTAGGACTAGCGGGGTACAATGAGCAGTTCTTC
J: TRBJ2-3; D: -; size: many; V: TRBV25-1; CDR3: CASSGPGLDTQYF; DNA: TGTGCCAGCAGTGGCCCAGGGTTAGATACGCAGTATTTT
J: TRBJ1-1; D: -; size: many; V: TRBV4-3; CDR3: CASSQNRGNTEAFF; DNA: TGCGCCAGCAGCCAGAATAGGGGGAACACTGAAGCTTTCTTT
J: TRBJ2-1; D: TRBD1; size: -; V: TRBV6-5; CDR3: CASSLGQGLDNEQFF; DNA: TGTGCCAGCAGTTTGGGACAGGGGTTGGACAATGAGCAGTTCTTC
J: TRBJ2-1; D: -; size: -; V: TRBV21-1; CDR3: CASTQGRYDNEQFF; DNA: TGTGCCAGCACCCAGGGACGGTATGACAATGAGCAGTTCTTC
J: TRBJ2-7; D: -; size: few; V: TRBV6-6; CDR3: CASSYKDDYEQYF; DNA: TGTGCCAGCAGTTACAAGGACGACTACGAGCAGTACTTC
J: TRBJ2-5; D: -; size: few; V: TRBV9; CDR3: CASSVATGVRPYQETQYF; DNA: TGTGCCAGCAGCGTAGCTACAGGAGTCAGGCCATACCAAGAGACCCAGTACTTC
J: TRBJ1-2; D: -; size: -; V: TRBV4-3; CDR3: CASSQDYWAGDGHTF; DNA: TGCGCCAGCAGCCAAGACTATTGGGCAGGTGATGGCCACACCTTC
J: TRBJ2-1; D: TRBD2; size: -; V: TRBV7-6; CDR3: CASSLESSGVSREQFF; DNA: TGTGCCAGCAGCTTAGAGTCTAGCGGGGTGAGTCGTGAGCAGTTCTTC
J: TRBJ2-2; D: -; size: few; V: TRBV11-2; CDR3: CASRPIRERSTGELFF; DNA: TGTGCCAGCAGACCAATTAGGGAAAGATCCACCGGGGAGCTGTTTTTT
J: TRBJ1-5; D: TRBD1; size: many; V: TRBV6-4; CDR3: CASSSGGGQPQHF; DNA: TGTGCCAGCAGTTCAGGGGGCGGACAGCCCCAGCATTTT
J: TRBJ2-2; D: -; size: -; V: TRBV15; CDR3: CATSRETPNTGELFF; DNA: TGTGCCACCAGCAGAGAGACACCGAACACCGGGGAGCTGTTTTTT
J: TRBJ1-6; D: -; size: -; V: TRBV5-1; CDR3: CASSLLLGGNNSPLHF; DNA: TGCGCCAGCAGCTTGCTTCTAGGTGGAAATAATTCACCCCTCCACTTT
J: TRBJ1-2; D: -; size: few; V: TRBV2; CDR3: CASSEALWYQGRDYGYTF; DNA: TGTGCCAGCAGTGAAGCCCTGTGGTATCAGGGTCGGGACTATGGCTACACCTTC
J: TRBJ1-4; D: TRBD1; size: few; V: TRBV6-5; CDR3: CASSYSDRGSGKLFF; DNA: TGTGCCAGCAGTTACTCGGACAGGGGTAGTGGAAAACTGTTTTTT
J: TRBJ2-3; D: TRBD1; size: -; V: TRBV7-2; CDR3: CASSPRTGISTDTQYF; DNA: TGTGCCAGCAGCCCGCGGACAGGGATTAGCACAGATACGCAGTATTTT
J: TRBJ1-2; D: -; size: many; V: TRBV9; CDR3: CASSDWDSYTF; DNA: TGTGCCAGCAGCGATTGGGACAGCTACACCTTC
J: TRBJ1-1; D: TRBD1; size: many; V: TRBV6-2/TRBV6-3; CDR3: CASRRPGQGFKAFF; DNA: TGTGCCAGCAGGAGGCCGGGACAGGGGTTCAAAGCTTTCTTT
J: TRBJ1-4; D: -; size: few; V: TRBV14; CDR3: CASSQDLGRREKLFF; DNA: TGTGCCAGCAGCCAAGATCTGGGACGGAGGGAAAAACTGTTTTTT
J: TRBJ2-6; D: -; size: few; V: TRBV7-3; CDR3: CASSHLGANVLTF; DNA: TGTGCCAGCAGTCATCTAGGGGCCAACGTCCTGACTTTC
J: TRBJ2-6; D: TRBD1; size: -; V: TRBV6-5; CDR3: CASSATGVSGANVLTF; DNA: TGTGCCAGCAGTGCGACAGGGGTCTCTGGGGCCAACGTCCTGACTTTC
J: TRBJ1-5; D: -; size: many; V: TRBV5-1; CDR3: CASSLGTGNQPQHF; DNA: TGCGCCAGCAGCTTGGGGACAGGCAATCAGCCCCAGCATTTT
J: TRBJ1-2; D: -; size: many; V: TRBV7-2; CDR3: CASSLSWDNYGYTF; DNA: TGTGCCAGCAGCTTAAGCTGGGATAACTATGGCTACACCTTC
J: TRBJ1-6; D: -; size: -; V: TRBV4-2; CDR3: CASSQDPSYNSPLHF; DNA: TGTGCCAGCAGCCAAGATCCCAGTTACAATTCACCCCTCCACTTT
J: TRBJ1-1; D: -; size: many; V: TRBV6-2/TRBV6-3; CDR3: CASSGAPEAFF; DNA: TGTGCCAGCAGCGGGGCCCCTGAAGCTTTCTTT
J: TRBJ1-6; D: -; size: -; V: TRBV12-3/TRBV12-4; CDR3: CASRLTVPKPLHF; DNA: TGTGCCAGCAGGCTGACTGTGCCTAAACCCCTCCACTTT
J: TRBJ2-3; D: TRBD2; size: -; V: TRBV5-1; CDR3: CASSLGVAGTTDTQYF; DNA: TGCGCCAGCAGCTTGGGAGTAGCGGGGACCACAGATACGCAGTATTTT
J: TRBJ2-1; D: -; size: few; V: TRBV7-2; CDR3: CASSRRGGLGQFF; DNA: TGTGCCAGCAGCCGGAGAGGGGGGCTAGGTCAGTTCTTC
J: TRBJ1-5; D: -; size: many; V: TRBV7-9; CDR3: CASSHPGPNQPQHF; DNA: TGTGCCAGCAGCCACCCGGGCCCTAATCAGCCCCAGCATTTT
J: TRBJ2-7; D: -; size: many; V: TRBV12-3/TRBV12-4; CDR3: CASSGTGWLLGEQYF; DNA: TGTGCCAGCAGCGGTACAGGGTGGCTCCTGGGCGAGCAGTACTTC
J: TRBJ1-1; D: -; size: few; V: TRBV12-3/TRBV12-4; CDR3: CASGDGVNTEAFF; DNA: TGTGCCAGCGGGGACGGTGTGAACACTGAAGCTTTCTTT
J: TRBJ2-3; D: TRBD1; size: few; V: TRBV27; CDR3: CASSFRGQDTDTQYF; DNA: TGTGCCAGCAGTTTTAGAGGACAGGACACAGATACGCAGTATTTT
J: TRBJ1-4; D: -; size: -; V: TRBV20-1; CDR3: CSALCRDAACNEKLFF; DNA: TGCAGTGCCCTATGCCGGGACGCCGCCTGCAATGAAAAACTGTTTTTT
J: TRBJ2-7; D: TRBD1; size: -; V: TRBV29-1; CDR3: CSVGQATSYEQYF; DNA: TGCAGCGTGGGACAGGCTACCTCCTACGAGCAGTACTTC
J: TRBJ2-7; D: TRBD1; size: -; V: TRBV7-8; CDR3: CASRIRTGIHEQYF; DNA: TGTGCCAGCAGGATCCGGACAGGGATCCACGAGCAGTACTTC
J: TRBJ2-1; D: TRBD2; size: few; V: TRBV5-1; CDR3: CASSPNGGTPSSEQFF; DNA: TGCGCCAGCAGCCCAAACGGGGGGACCCCGTCGAGTGAGCAGTTCTTC
J: TRBJ1-3; D: TRBD1; size: -; V: TRBV28; CDR3: CASSPGGQHSGNTIYF; DNA: TGTGCCAGCAGTCCAGGGGGACAGCACTCTGGAAACACCATATATTTT
J: TRBJ1-2; D: -; size: few; V: TRBV25-1; CDR3: CASSEGVANGYTF; DNA: TGTGCCAGCAGTGAAGGGGTCGCCAACGGCTACACCTTC
J: TRBJ1-5; D: -; size: few; V: TRBV20-1; CDR3: CSARPLRDKSNQPQHF; DNA: TGCAGTGCTAGACCCCTCCGGGACAAGAGCAATCAGCCCCAGCATTTT
J: TRBJ2-7; D: -; size: few; V: TRBV2; CDR3: CASSTVGGSSYEQYF; DNA: TGTGCCAGCAGCACAGTAGGGGGTTCTTCGTACGAGCAGTACTTC
J: TRBJ1-5; D: -; size: -; V: TRBV9; CDR3: CASSVDGQSNQPQHF; DNA: TGTGCCAGCAGCGTAGACGGACAGAGCAATCAGCCCCAGCATTTT
J: TRBJ1-4; D: -; size: few; V: TRBV7-2; CDR3: CASSGGYLREKLFF; DNA: TGTGCCAGCTCCGGAGGATATCTTAGGGAAAAACTGTTTTTT